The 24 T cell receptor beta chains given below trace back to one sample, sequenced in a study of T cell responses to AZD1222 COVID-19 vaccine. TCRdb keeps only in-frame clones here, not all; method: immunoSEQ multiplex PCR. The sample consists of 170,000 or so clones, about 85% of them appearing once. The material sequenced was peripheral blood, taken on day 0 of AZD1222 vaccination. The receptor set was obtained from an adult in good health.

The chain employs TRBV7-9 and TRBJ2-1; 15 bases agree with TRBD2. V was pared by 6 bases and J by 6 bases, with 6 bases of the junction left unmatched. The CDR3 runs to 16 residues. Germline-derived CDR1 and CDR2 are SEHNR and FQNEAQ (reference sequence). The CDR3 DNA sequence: TGTGCCAGCAGATGGACTAGCGGGAGGGCCAGCAATGAGCAGTTCTTC. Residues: CASRWTSGRASNEQFF.

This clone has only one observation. The CDR3 region is CAISTTGGNQPQHF. CDR3 DNA: TGTGCCATCAGTACGACAGGGGGCAATCAGCCCCAGCATTTT. The chain combines TRBV10-3 with TRBJ1-5; TRBD1 aligns across 8 bases. The CDR3 totals 14 residues. V trimming: 5 bases; J trimming: 2 bases; junction bases outside the gene matches: 2. Per the germline V gene, CDR1 is ENHRY and CDR2 is SYGVKD.

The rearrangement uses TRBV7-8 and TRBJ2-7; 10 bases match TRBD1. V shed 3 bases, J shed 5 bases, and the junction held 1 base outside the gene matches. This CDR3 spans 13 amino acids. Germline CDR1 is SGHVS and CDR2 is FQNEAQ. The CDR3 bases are TGTGCCAGCAGCTTGACAGGGGGCAACGAGCAGTACTTC. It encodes CASSLTGGNEQYF.

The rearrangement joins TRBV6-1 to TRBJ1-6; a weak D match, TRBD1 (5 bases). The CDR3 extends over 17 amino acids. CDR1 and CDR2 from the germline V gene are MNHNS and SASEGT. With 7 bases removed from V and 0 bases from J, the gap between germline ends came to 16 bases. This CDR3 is CASNDRGQSSYNSPLHF. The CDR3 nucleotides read TGTGCCAGCAATGACCGGGGCCAGAGCTCCTATAATTCACCCCTCCACTTT.

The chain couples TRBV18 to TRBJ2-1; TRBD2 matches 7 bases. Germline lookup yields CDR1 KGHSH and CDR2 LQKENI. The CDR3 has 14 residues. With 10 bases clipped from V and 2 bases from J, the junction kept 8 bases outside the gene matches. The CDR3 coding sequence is TGTGCCAACTCGGGCGGGGGAGCCTACAATGAGCAGTTCTTC. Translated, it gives CANSGGGAYNEQFF.

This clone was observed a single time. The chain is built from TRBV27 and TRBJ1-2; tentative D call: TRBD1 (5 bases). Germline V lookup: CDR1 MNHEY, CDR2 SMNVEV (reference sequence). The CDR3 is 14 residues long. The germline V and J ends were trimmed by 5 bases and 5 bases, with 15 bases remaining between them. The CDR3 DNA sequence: TGTGCCAGCAGTCCACGACAGAGCTTATATGGCTACACCTTC. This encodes CASSPRQSLYGYTF.

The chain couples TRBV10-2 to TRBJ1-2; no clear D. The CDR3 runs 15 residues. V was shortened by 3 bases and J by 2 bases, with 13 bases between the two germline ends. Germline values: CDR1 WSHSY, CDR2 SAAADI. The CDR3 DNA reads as TGCGCCAGCAGTGAAATCCCTCTGAGAAACTATGGCTACACCTTC. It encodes CASSEIPLRNYGYTF.

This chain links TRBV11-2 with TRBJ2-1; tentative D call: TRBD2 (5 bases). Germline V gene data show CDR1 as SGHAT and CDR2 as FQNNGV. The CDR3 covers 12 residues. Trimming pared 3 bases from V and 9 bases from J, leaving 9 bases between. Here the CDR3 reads CASSFSASEQFF. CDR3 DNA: TGTGCCAGCAGCTTTAGCGCGAGTGAGCAGTTCTTC. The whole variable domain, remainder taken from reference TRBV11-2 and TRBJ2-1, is EAGVAQSPRYKIIEKRQSVAFWCNPISGHATLYWYQQILGQGPKLLIQFQNNGVVDDSQLPKDRFSAERLKGVDSTLKIQPAKLEDSAVYLCASSFSASEQFFGPGTRLTVL.

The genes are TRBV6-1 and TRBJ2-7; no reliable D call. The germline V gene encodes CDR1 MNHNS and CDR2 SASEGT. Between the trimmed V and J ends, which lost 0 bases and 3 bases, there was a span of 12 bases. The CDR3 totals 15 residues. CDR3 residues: CASSEAGVGYYEQYF. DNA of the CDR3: TGTGCCAGCAGTGAAGCTGGGGTAGGCTACTACGAGCAGTACTTC.

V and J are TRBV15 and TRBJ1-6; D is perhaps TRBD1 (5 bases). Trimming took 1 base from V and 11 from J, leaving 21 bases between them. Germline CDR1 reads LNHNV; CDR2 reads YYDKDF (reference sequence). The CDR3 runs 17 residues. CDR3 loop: CATSRGGGRGGDAPLHF. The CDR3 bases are TGTGCCACCAGCAGAGGGGGCGGGCGCGGAGGGGATGCACCCCTCCACTTT. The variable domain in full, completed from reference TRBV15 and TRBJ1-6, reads DAMVIQNPRYQVTQFGKPVTLSCSQTLNHNVMYWYQQKSSQAPKLLFHYYDKDFNNEADTPDNFQSRRPNTSFCFLDIRSPGLGDTAMYLCATSRGGGRGGDAPLHFGNGTRLTVT.

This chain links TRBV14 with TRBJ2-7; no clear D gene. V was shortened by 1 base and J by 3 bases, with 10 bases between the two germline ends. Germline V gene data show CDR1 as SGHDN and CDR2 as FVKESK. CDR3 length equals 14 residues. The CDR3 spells CASSQVQQLYEQYF. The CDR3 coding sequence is TGTGCCAGCAGCCAAGTACAACAACTCTACGAGCAGTACTTC.

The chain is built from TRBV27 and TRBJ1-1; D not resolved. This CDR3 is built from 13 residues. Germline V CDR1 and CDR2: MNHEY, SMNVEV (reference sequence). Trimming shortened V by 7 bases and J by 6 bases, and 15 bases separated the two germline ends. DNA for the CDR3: TGTGCCAGCATAGGTTCCGAATCCGCTGAAGCTTTCTTT. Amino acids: CASIGSESAEAFF.

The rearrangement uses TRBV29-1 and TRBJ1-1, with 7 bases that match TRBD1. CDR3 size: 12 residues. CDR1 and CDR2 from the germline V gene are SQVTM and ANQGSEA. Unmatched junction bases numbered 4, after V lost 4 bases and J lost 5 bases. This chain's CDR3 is CSVAGGSTEAFF. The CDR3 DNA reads TGCAGCGTTGCAGGGGGGTCTACTGAAGCTTTCTTT.

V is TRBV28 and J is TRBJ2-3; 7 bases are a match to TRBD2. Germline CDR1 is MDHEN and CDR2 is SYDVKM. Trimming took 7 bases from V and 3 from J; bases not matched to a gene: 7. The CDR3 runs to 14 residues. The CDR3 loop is CASNSGGFTDTQYF. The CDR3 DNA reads TGTGCCAGCAACTCGGGGGGATTTACAGATACGCAGTATTTT.

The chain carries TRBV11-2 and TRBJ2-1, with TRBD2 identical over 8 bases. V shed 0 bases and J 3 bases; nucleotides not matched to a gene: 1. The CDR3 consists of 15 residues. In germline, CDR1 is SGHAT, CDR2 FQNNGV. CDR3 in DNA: TGTGCCAGCAGCTTAGAACTAGCGGACTACAATGAGCAGTTCTTC. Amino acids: CASSLELADYNEQFF.

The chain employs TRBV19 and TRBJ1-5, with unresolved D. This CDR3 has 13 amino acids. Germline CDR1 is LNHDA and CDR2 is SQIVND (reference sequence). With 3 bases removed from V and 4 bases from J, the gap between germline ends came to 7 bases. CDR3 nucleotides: TGTGCCAGTAGTATGCAGGATAATCAGCCCCAGCATTTT. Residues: CASSMQDNQPQHF.

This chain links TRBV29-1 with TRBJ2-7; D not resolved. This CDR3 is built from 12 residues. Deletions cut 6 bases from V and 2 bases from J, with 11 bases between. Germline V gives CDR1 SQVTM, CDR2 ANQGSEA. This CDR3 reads CSVRTGPYEQYF. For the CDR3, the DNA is TGCAGCGTCAGGACGGGCCCCTACGAGCAGTACTTC.

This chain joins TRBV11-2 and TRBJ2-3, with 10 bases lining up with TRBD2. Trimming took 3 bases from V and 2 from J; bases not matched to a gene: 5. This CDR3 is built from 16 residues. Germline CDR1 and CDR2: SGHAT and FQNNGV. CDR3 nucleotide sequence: TGTGCCAGCAGCTTCGGACTAGCGGCGACCACAGATACGCAGTATTTT. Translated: CASSFGLAATTDTQYF.

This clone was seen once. The CDR3 DNA reads TGCGCCAGCAGCTTCGGAGGGGGCCTTACGGATGAGCAGTTCTTC. Translation: CASSFGGGLTDEQFF. The V gene is TRBV5-1, the J gene TRBJ2-1; perhaps TRBD1 as D (7 bases). The CDR3 is 15 residues long. The V gene lost 2 bases and the J gene lost 8 bases, with 17 bases spanning the gap. Germline CDR1 reads SGHRS; CDR2 reads YFSETQ. Full variable domain (remainder filled in from reference TRBV5-1 and TRBJ2-1): KAGVTQTPRYLIKTRGQQVTLSCSPISGHRSVSWYQQTPGQGLQFLFEYFSETQRNKGNFPGRFSGRQFSNSRSEMNVSTLELGDSALYLCASSFGGGLTDEQFFGPGTRLTVL.

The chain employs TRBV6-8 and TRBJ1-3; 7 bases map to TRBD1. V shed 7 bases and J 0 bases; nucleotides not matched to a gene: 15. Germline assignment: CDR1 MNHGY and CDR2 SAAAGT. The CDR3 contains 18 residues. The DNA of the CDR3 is TGTGCCAGCACTGAACCACGGGACAGCCTTTCCTCTGGAAACACCATATATTTT. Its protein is CASTEPRDSLSSGNTIYF.

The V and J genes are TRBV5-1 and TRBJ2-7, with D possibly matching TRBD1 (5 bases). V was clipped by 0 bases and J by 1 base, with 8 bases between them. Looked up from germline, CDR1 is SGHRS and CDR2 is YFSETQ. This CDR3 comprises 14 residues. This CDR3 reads CASSLASGSYEQYF. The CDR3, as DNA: TGCGCCAGCAGCTTGGCGTCAGGGTCCTACGAGCAGTACTTC.

The CDR3 region has the DNA TGTGCCAGTAGTGCCGGACTAGCGGGAGGCTCGAGCTCCTACAATGAGCAGTTCTTC. This translates into CASSAGLAGGSSSYNEQFF. This sequence joins TRBV19 and TRBJ2-1; 14 positions match TRBD2. CDR1 is LNHDA and CDR2 is SQIVND in the germline V gene (reference sequence). The CDR3 runs to 19 residues. The V segment lost 5 bases and the J segment 0 bases; nucleotides outside the gene matches: 9.

The chain's CDR3 is CASSEHVGAGNTEAFF. The CDR3 region has the DNA TGTGCCAGCAGTGAACACGTAGGGGCCGGGAACACTGAAGCTTTCTTT. V gene TRBV6-1 combines with J gene TRBJ1-1, with D possibly TRBD1 on 5 matching bases. The germline gives CDR1 MNHNS, CDR2 SASEGT. V was pared by 2 bases and J by 1 base, with 14 bases between. The CDR3 is 16 residues long.

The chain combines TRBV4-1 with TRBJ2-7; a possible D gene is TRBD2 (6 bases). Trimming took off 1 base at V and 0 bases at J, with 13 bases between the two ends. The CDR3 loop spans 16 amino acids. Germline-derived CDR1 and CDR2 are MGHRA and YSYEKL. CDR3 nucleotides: TGCGCCAGCAGCCAAGGTAATAGCGGAAACTCCTACGAGCAGTACTTC. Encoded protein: CASSQGNSGNSYEQYF.